The 16 T cell receptor beta chains in this list originate from one sample, sequenced in a study of cytomegalovirus exposure and HLA in healthy donors. TCRdb keeps only in-frame clones here, not all; method: immunoSEQ multiplex PCR. The sample records approximately 160,000 clones, about 90% being singletons. The sequenced material came from PBMCs. These receptor sequences come from a woman between 18 and 29 years old in good health and CMV-seropositive.

The rearrangement links TRBV2 to TRBJ1-5; D is unresolved. CDR3 size: 11 residues. The V end was cut by 6 bases, the J end by 9 bases, with 9 bases between. Germline V gene sequence: CDR1 SNHLY, CDR2 FYNNEI. DNA of the CDR3: TGTGCCAGCAGCGTCAGCGGGCCCCAGCATTTT. It codes for CASSVSGPQHF. The whole variable domain, filled in from reference TRBV2 and TRBJ1-5, reads EPEVTQTPSHQVTQMGQEVILRCVPISNHLYFYWYRQILGQKVEFLVSFYNNEISEKSEIFDDQFSVERPDGSNFTLKIRSTKLEDSAMYFCASSVSGPQHFGDGTRLSIL.

This chain joins TRBV6-5 and TRBJ1-1, with a weak D call TRBD1 (5 bases). CDR3 length equals 13 residues. V was cut by 7 bases and J by 5 bases, with 14 bases left in between. Looked up from germline, CDR1 is MNHEY and CDR2 is SVGAGI. For the CDR3, the DNA is TGTGCCAGCACCGACGGGGGTGGAACTGAAGCTTTCTTT. Encoded protein: CASTDGGGTEAFF.

The chain combines TRBV7-7 with TRBJ2-1; 11 bases are a match to TRBD2. CDR3 length: 17 amino acids. The ends lost 1 base at V and 6 bases at J; junction bases unmatched: 8. The germline V gene has CDR1 SSHAT and CDR2 FNYEAQ (reference sequence). The CDR3 DNA follows: TGTGCCAGCAGCTTAGATCTGGAAGGGACTAGCGGCAATGAGCAGTTCTTC. It translates to CASSLDLEGTSGNEQFF.

The chain carries TRBV2 and TRBJ2-5; D is undetermined. The CDR3 length is 15 residues. CDR1 and CDR2 from the germline V gene are SNHLY and FYNNEI. The V end lost 2 bases, the J end lost 2 bases, and 12 bases lay between the germline ends. The CDR3 protein is CASSERQMTQETQYF. CDR3 DNA: TGTGCCAGCAGTGAAAGGCAGATGACACAAGAGACCCAGTACTTC.

The rearrangement links TRBV27 to TRBJ1-1; TRBD1 matches 7 bases. Germline V lookup: CDR1 MNHEY, CDR2 SMNVEV (reference sequence). Trimming removed 9 bases from V and 5 bases from J; junction bases left unmatched: 12. This CDR3 region has 14 residues. The CDR3 DNA is TGTGCCAGTTCCTCGACAGGGATGGGTACTGAAGCTTTCTTT. Protein sequence: CASSSTGMGTEAFF.

This clone has only a few counts. The chain carries TRBV21-1 and TRBJ1-2; the table assigns TRBD1, which was not confirmed against the DNA. TRBV21-1 corresponds to a pseudogene. The CDR3 runs to 19 residues. CDR3 protein: CASSIGTGGFGTLPNGYTF. The CDR3 nucleotides read TGTGCCAGCAGCATTGGGACAGGGGGCTTCGGGACCCTACCTAATGGCTACACCTTC.

This clone was seen only a few times. This rearrangement joins TRBV5-1 to TRBJ1-6, with 8 bases aligning to TRBD1. CDR1 is SGHRS, CDR2 YFSETQ, per germline. This CDR3 has 15 residues. The V segment lost 4 bases and the J segment 8 bases; nucleotides outside the gene matches: 8. In DNA, the CDR3 is TGCGCCAGCAGCACTATACAGGGGGGAGATTCACCCCTCCACTTT. Translation: CASSTIQGGDSPLHF.

V is TRBV9 and J is TRBJ2-7, with 12 bases aligning to TRBD2. Unmatched junction bases numbered 7, after V lost 6 bases and J lost 3 bases. CDR3 length equals 15 residues. Germline CDR1 is SGDLS and CDR2 is YYNGEE. The CDR3 sequence: CASTPGTSGFYEQYF. The CDR3 DNA reads as TGTGCCAGCACCCCCGGGACTAGCGGGTTCTACGAGCAGTACTTC.

The chain employs TRBV9 and TRBJ2-1, with TRBD2 matching 12 bases. Trimming at V came to 4 bases and at J to 0 bases, leaving 11 bases not matched to a gene. Germline V lookup: CDR1 SGDLS, CDR2 YYNGEE. The CDR3 loop spans 19 amino acids. CDR3 region: CASSPRGTSGSSSYNEQFF. The CDR3, as DNA: TGTGCCAGCAGCCCTCGAGGGACTAGCGGGTCCAGCTCCTACAATGAGCAGTTCTTC. The entire variable domain, with the rest obtained from reference TRBV9 and TRBJ2-1, is as follows: DSGVTQTPKHLITATGQRVTLRCSPRSGDLSVYWYQQSLDQGLQFLIQYYNGEERAKGNILERFSAQQFPDLHSELNLSSLELGDSALYFCASSPRGTSGSSSYNEQFFGPGTRLTVL.

The V gene is TRBV11-2, the J gene TRBJ2-7; TRBD1 aligns across 9 bases. Unmatched junction bases numbered 5, after V lost 0 bases and J lost 5 bases. Per germline, CDR1 SGHAT and CDR2 FQNNGV. The CDR3 has 15 residues. The CDR3 region is CASSLEGDRVHEQYF. The CDR3 DNA sequence: TGTGCCAGCAGCTTAGAGGGGGACAGGGTCCACGAGCAGTACTTC.

The sample holds one count of this clone. V usage is TRBV28 and J usage is TRBJ2-3; the match to TRBD2 covers 12 bases. CDR3 length: 17 amino acids. Unmatched junction bases numbered 5, after V lost 4 bases and J lost 0 bases. The germline V gene encodes CDR1 MDHEN and CDR2 SYDVKM. For the CDR3, the DNA is TGTGCCAGCAGTTCTCGGACTAGCGGGACTAGCACAGATACGCAGTATTTT. Translating it yields CASSSRTSGTSTDTQYF.

This clone was counted a few times. The chain combines TRBV28 with TRBJ2-1, with D unresolved. The V end was cut by 1 base, the J end by 8 bases, with 3 bases between. The CDR3 runs to 11 residues. Germline V gene lookup returns CDR1 MDHEN and CDR2 SYDVKM. CDR3 in DNA: TGTGCCAGCAGTTTATCTGATGAGCAGTTCTTC. Protein sequence: CASSLSDEQFF.

This chain uses TRBV30 with TRBJ2-7, with D possibly matching TRBD2 (6 bases). The CDR3 contains 14 residues. With 3 bases removed from V and 3 bases from J, the gap between germline ends came to 15 bases. CDR1 is GTSNPN and CDR2 is SVGIG in the germline V gene (reference sequence). CDR3 coding DNA: TGTGCCTGGAGCCCCGGGGGACTTAACTACGAGCAGTACTTC. This encodes CAWSPGGLNYEQYF. Full variable domain (rest looked up from reference TRBV30 and TRBJ2-7): SQTIHQWPATLVQPVGSPLSLECTVEGTSNPNLYWYRQAAGRGLQLLFYSVGIGQISSEVPQNLSASRPQDRQFILSSKKLLLSDSGFYLCAWSPGGLNYEQYFGPGTRLTVT.

The rearrangement joins TRBV4-1 to TRBJ2-7; D gene uncertain. There are 13 residues in the CDR3. The V and J ends lost 4 bases and 3 bases respectively, with 10 bases between them. Per germline, CDR1 MGHRA and CDR2 YSYEKL. This CDR3 reads CASSRSMSYEQYF. CDR3 nucleotide sequence: TGCGCCAGCAGCCGATCGATGAGCTACGAGCAGTACTTC.

V gene TRBV15 combines with J gene TRBJ1-5; 7 bases are shared with TRBD1. Per the germline V gene, CDR1 is LNHNV and CDR2 is YYDKDF (reference sequence). The CDR3 covers 17 residues. J lost 3 bases, V lost 1 base, and 9 bases had no gene match. DNA for the CDR3: TGTGCCACCAGCAGAGGATTACAGGGGTTCTCCAATCAGCCCCAGCATTTT. Translated, it gives CATSRGLQGFSNQPQHF.

The chain uses TRBV20-1 and TRBJ2-5; no clear D. The length of the CDR3 is 10 residues. The V end was cut by 4 bases, the J end by 6 bases, with 6 bases between. CDR1 DFQATT and CDR2 SNEGSKA come from the germline V gene (reference sequence). CDR3 in amino acids: CSANSKTQYF. The DNA for the CDR3 is TGCAGTGCTAACTCGAAGACCCAGTACTTC.